A single sample is the source of the 2 T cell receptor beta chains below, sequenced in a study of human CD8 memory T cell subsets. TCR beta was sequenced from UMI-tagged 5' RACE libraries. TCRdb re-called the 5' RACE reads and shows each CDR3 protein once, DNA omitted. The sample totals thousands of distinct CDR3 sequences; its top ten clones hold 20% to 25%. The sequenced material came from CD8+ T cells from PBMCs. The source of these receptors is a human donor in good health.

This chain uses TRBV13 with TRBJ2-7; TCRdb names TRBD2, which stays unverified in the absence of DNA. Germline assignment: CDR1 PRHDT and CDR2 FYEKMQ (reference sequence). This CDR3 region has 13 residues. CDR3 loop: CASRPAGGREQYF.

The chain recombines TRBV24-1 with TRBJ2-1. CDR1 and CDR2 (germline): KGHDR, SFDVKD. This CDR3 spans 16 amino acids. CDR3 sequence: CATSDPRRDSYNEQFF.